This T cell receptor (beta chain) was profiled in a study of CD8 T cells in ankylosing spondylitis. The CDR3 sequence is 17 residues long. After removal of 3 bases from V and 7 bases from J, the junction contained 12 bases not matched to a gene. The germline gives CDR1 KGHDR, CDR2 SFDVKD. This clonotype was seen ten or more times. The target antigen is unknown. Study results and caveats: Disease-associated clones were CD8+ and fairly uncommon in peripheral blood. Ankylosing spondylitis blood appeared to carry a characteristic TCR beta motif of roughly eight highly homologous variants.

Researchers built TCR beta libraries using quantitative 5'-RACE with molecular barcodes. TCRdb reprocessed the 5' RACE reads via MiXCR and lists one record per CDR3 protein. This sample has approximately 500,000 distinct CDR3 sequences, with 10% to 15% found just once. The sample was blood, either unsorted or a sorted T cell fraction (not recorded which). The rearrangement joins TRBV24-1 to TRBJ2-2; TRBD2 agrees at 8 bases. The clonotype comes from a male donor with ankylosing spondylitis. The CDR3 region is CATSDPLRGADGGELFF. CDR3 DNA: TGTGCCACCAGTGATCCCCTGCGGGGGGCAGATGGCGGGGAGCTGTTTTTT.